The 29 T cell receptor beta chains below were found in one sample sequenced in a study of patients and donors after allogeneic stem cell transplantation (dated by TCRdb to 2020 to 2022). Preparation of the library involved RT-PCR. Sequencing used a NextSeq 550. TCRdb reran the public reads through fastp at Q25 and MiXCR, keeping productive beta chains. Rows with one shared CDR3 protein collapse into an entry with the most common genes and DNA. The sample has around 200,000 distinct CDR3 sequences on record, around 40% of them singletons. About 9.9% of the sample is held by the ten biggest clonotypes. Sequencing input: blood, either unsorted or a sorted T cell fraction (not recorded which). The receptors originated from a human donor who was either an allogeneic HSCT recipient or a stem cell or donor lymphocyte infusion donor (not recorded which). It is not recorded whose cells these are; they may come from a transplant donor.

This chain joins TRBV5-1 and TRBJ1-2, with D perhaps TRBD1 (5 bases). This CDR3 is 15 amino acids long. Germline V lookup: CDR1 SGHRS, CDR2 YFSETQ. The V and J ends lost 3 bases and 5 bases respectively, with 17 bases between them. The CDR3 protein is CASSSTSDTRYGYTF. CDR3 in DNA: TGCGCCAGCAGCTCAACATCGGACACGCGGTATGGCTACACCTTC.

The chain couples TRBV6-6 to TRBJ2-5; D not certain. CDR1 MNHNY and CDR2 SVGAGI come from the germline V gene (reference sequence). The CDR3 has 14 residues. V gave up 6 bases and J gave up 0 bases, with 11 bases separating them. The CDR3 DNA reads as TGTGCCAGCAGGGCAGAAATTTACCAAGAGACCCAGTACTTC. This translates into CASRAEIYQETQYF.

The chain is built from TRBV12-3 or TRBV12-4 and TRBJ2-1; 13 bases fit TRBD2. The CDR3 is made up of 16 amino acids. V dropped 5 bases and J dropped 4; count of bases not matched to a gene: 5. In DNA form, the CDR3 reads TGTGCCAGCAGTGCACTAGCGGGGGGGTGGTACAATGAGCAGTTCTTC. It is translated as CASSALAGGWYNEQFF.

The chain links TRBV11-2 to TRBJ1-5; D gene ambiguous. Trimming removed 1 base from V and 3 bases from J, with 10 bases in between. The CDR3 totals 15 residues. Germline V gene data show CDR1 as SGHAT and CDR2 as FQNNGV. CDR3 bases: TGTGCCAGCAGCTTAGCGGGGAGCCTCAATCAGCCCCAGCATTTT. Translated: CASSLAGSLNQPQHF.

The V call is TRBV19, the J call TRBJ1-2; D is perhaps TRBD1 (5 bases). Trimming removed 3 bases at V and 8 bases at J, with 10 bases between. Germline V gives CDR1 LNHDA, CDR2 SQIVND (reference sequence). The CDR3 is made up of 12 amino acids. This CDR3 reads CASSILQVGYTF. CDR3 bases: TGTGCCAGTAGTATTTTACAGGTCGGCTACACCTTC.

The rearrangement joins TRBV5-8 to TRBJ1-2; TRBD1 matches 7 bases. The CDR3 has 13 residues. With V trimmed by 3 bases and J by 8 bases, 7 bases remained unmatched. Per germline, CDR1 SGHTS and CDR2 YDEGEE. CDR3 in amino acids: CASSWNRGLGYTF. The CDR3 DNA reads as TGTGCCAGCAGCTGGAACAGGGGACTGGGCTACACCTTC.

This clonotype was seen a few times. This chain connects TRBV4-1 to TRBJ2-2; D not resolved. The V end lost 1 base, the J end lost 4 bases, and 7 bases lay between the germline ends. The CDR3 contains 14 residues. Germline CDR1 MGHRA, CDR2 YSYEKL. DNA for the CDR3: TGCGCCAGCAGCCAAGGGTCCGTCACCGGGGAGCTGTTTTTT. This encodes CASSQGSVTGELFF.

The rearrangement joins TRBV5-1 to TRBJ1-6; D is unresolved. CDR1 and CDR2 (germline): SGHRS, YFSETQ. The V end was cut by 0 bases, the J end by 6 bases, with 13 bases between. The CDR3 loop spans 16 amino acids. CDR3 DNA: TGCGCCAGCAGCTTGGTGCCAGGCCCGGGTAATTCACCCCTCCACTTT. It specifies CASSLVPGPGNSPLHF.

J is TRBJ2-5 and V is TRBV6-1; a possible D gene is TRBD1 (6 bases). The length of the CDR3 is 14 residues. Trimming cost V 2 bases and J 6 bases, with 13 bases left between them. CDR1 is MNHNS, CDR2 SASEGT, per germline. CDR3 sequence: CASSESYRVKTQYF. The CDR3 nucleotides read TGTGCCAGCAGTGAATCTTACAGGGTAAAGACCCAGTACTTC.

The chain recombines TRBV30 with TRBJ2-7; D is uncertain. V was clipped by 0 bases and J by 6 bases, with 12 bases between them. CDR1 and CDR2 from the germline V gene are GTSNPN and SVGIG (reference sequence). The CDR3 length is 13 residues. CDR3 region: CAWSVQDGSEQYF. The CDR3 DNA reads TGTGCCTGGAGTGTTCAGGACGGAAGCGAGCAGTACTTC.

The sample holds a few counts of this clonotype. V and J are TRBV5-1 and TRBJ1-4; D gene uncertain. CDR3 length: 14 amino acids. Trimming cost V 1 base and J 7 bases, with 11 bases left between them. Per germline, CDR1 SGHRS and CDR2 YFSETQ. CDR3 in amino acids: CASSLKSVGEKLFF. CDR3 DNA sequence: TGCGCCAGCAGCTTGAAATCTGTTGGTGAAAAACTGTTTTTT.

This clonotype was seen a few times. The CDR3 reads CASSLRERTEAFF. CDR3 nucleotides: TGTGCCAGCAGTTTACGGGAAAGGACTGAAGCTTTCTTT. The V gene is TRBV27, the J gene TRBJ1-1; D gene unclear. Germline assignment: CDR1 MNHEY and CDR2 SMNVEV (reference sequence). The CDR3 length is 13 residues. Trimming cost V 2 bases and J 5 bases, with 9 bases left between them.

The gene calls are TRBV7-8 and TRBJ2-7; D perhaps matches TRBD1 (6 bases). This CDR3 region has 15 residues. The V gene lost 1 base and the J gene lost 0 bases, with 10 bases spanning the gap. Per the germline V gene, CDR1 is SGHVS and CDR2 is FQNEAQ. Written as DNA, the CDR3 is TGTGCCAGCAGCTTAGGGCAGGGGCCCTCCTACGAGCAGTACTTC. It encodes CASSLGQGPSYEQYF.

This clonotype has only a few counts. The chain is built from TRBV5-1 and TRBJ1-1; 10 bases are shared with TRBD1. Germline assignment: CDR1 SGHRS and CDR2 YFSETQ. The CDR3 contains 13 residues. V shed 6 bases and J 3 bases; nucleotides not matched to a gene: 2. In nucleotides, the CDR3 is TGCGCCAGCATAGGGACAGGGGACACTGAAGCTTTCTTT. Its translation: CASIGTGDTEAFF.

The V and J genes are TRBV18 and TRBJ2-2; D remains unclear. The CDR3 totals 15 residues. CDR1 and CDR2 from the germline V gene are KGHSH and LQKENI. V lost 3 bases and J lost 0, with 8 bases in between. In nucleotides, the CDR3 is TGTGCCAGCTCACCCGCCGAGACGAACACCGGGGAGCTGTTTTTT. It translates to CASSPAETNTGELFF.

This chain connects TRBV30 to TRBJ1-5, with a tentative D call TRBD1 (5 bases). CDR3 length equals 13 residues. V was shortened by 2 bases and J by 7 bases, with 12 bases between the two germline ends. CDR1 is GTSNPN, CDR2 SVGIG, per germline (reference sequence). CDR3 in DNA: TGTGCCTGGAGTAGGGGATCGGGGCAGCCCCAGCATTTT. It encodes CAWSRGSGQPQHF. The full variable domain, rest sourced from reference TRBV30 and TRBJ1-5, is SQTIHQWPATLVQPVGSPLSLECTVEGTSNPNLYWYRQAAGRGLQLLFYSVGIGQISSEVPQNLSASRPQDRQFILSSKKLLLSDSGFYLCAWSRGSGQPQHFGDGTRLSIL.

The V and J genes are TRBV4-1 and TRBJ1-2; 9 bases are a match to TRBD1. Per the germline V gene, CDR1 is MGHRA and CDR2 is YSYEKL. With V trimmed by 1 base and J by 8 bases, 2 bases remained unmatched. This CDR3 has 13 residues. CDR3 region: CASSQGDRVGYTF. The DNA for the CDR3 is TGCGCCAGCAGCCAAGGGGACAGGGTAGGCTACACCTTC.

In its sample, this clonotype was seen a few times. The chain recombines TRBV25-1 with TRBJ2-3; 10 bases match TRBD2. Looked up from germline, CDR1 is MGHDK and CDR2 is SYGVNS. With V trimmed by 1 base and J by 5 bases, 3 bases remained unmatched. This CDR3 region has 15 residues. The CDR3 DNA follows: TGTGCCAGCAGTGAATCCCGGACTAGCGGAGATACGCAGTATTTT. Translating it yields CASSESRTSGDTQYF.

This clonotype was detected a few times. The chain recombines TRBV28 with TRBJ1-2, with 10 positions matching TRBD1. Germline trimming cut 4 bases from V and 5 bases from J; bases unmatched to any gene: 1. CDR3 length equals 13 residues. Germline lookup yields CDR1 MDHEN and CDR2 SYDVKM. The CDR3 DNA reads as TGTGCCAGCAGTTGGGGACAGGGGTATGGCTACACCTTC. Its translation is CASSWGQGYGYTF.

V usage is TRBV6-2 or TRBV6-3 and J usage is TRBJ2-7, with 8 bases aligning to TRBD2. The V segment lost 2 bases and the J segment 5 bases; nucleotides outside the gene matches: 11. Germline-derived CDR1 and CDR2 are MNHEY and SVGEGT. The CDR3 extends over 16 amino acids. In DNA form, the CDR3 reads TGTGCCAGCAGTTACCACCCCGGGAGGGGTCGGAACGAGCAGTACTTC. This encodes CASSYHPGRGRNEQYF.

This clonotype came up a few times. V usage is TRBV9 and J usage is TRBJ1-1, with D tentatively TRBD1 (5 bases). The germline V gene encodes CDR1 SGDLS and CDR2 YYNGEE. The CDR3 extends over 15 amino acids. The V gene lost 0 bases and the J gene lost 4 bases, with 13 bases spanning the gap. CDR3 nucleotides: TGTGCCAGCAGCGTAGGATGGGGGGTGGGCACTGAAGCTTTCTTT. As protein: CASSVGWGVGTEAFF.

This clonotype was observed a handful of times. The chain joins TRBV12-3 or TRBV12-4 to TRBJ1-1; D is undetermined. The CDR3 runs 11 residues. V lost 6 bases, J lost 6 bases, and 8 bases lay in between. CDR3 sequence reads: CASRSRAEAFF. The CDR3 region has the DNA TGTGCCAGCAGATCTAGAGCTGAAGCTTTCTTT.

The genes are TRBV20-1 and TRBJ1-2, with 7 bases that match TRBD1. This CDR3 region has 12 residues. After removal of 6 bases from V and 8 bases from J, the junction contained 9 bases not matched to a gene. CDR1 and CDR2 from the germline V gene are DFQATT and SNEGSKA (reference sequence). DNA of the CDR3: TGCAGTGCCCCCACAGGGGTGGGGGGCTACACCTTC. Protein product: CSAPTGVGGYTF.

This sequence joins TRBV4-1 and TRBJ2-5; 11 bases map to TRBD2. The CDR3 has 16 amino acids. Germline loops: CDR1 MGHRA, CDR2 YSYEKL. Unmatched junction bases numbered 7, after V lost 6 bases and J lost 1 base. The CDR3 here is CASSQLAGDTQETQYF. CDR3 nucleotide sequence: TGCGCCAGCAGTCAACTAGCGGGGGATACCCAAGAGACCCAGTACTTC.

The V gene is TRBV9, the J gene TRBJ2-1; possible D gene TRBD2, 6 bases. CDR3 length: 14 residues. V lost 4 bases and J lost 4, with 12 bases in between. Germline V gene sequence: CDR1 SGDLS, CDR2 YYNGEE. CDR3 residues: CASSTHGGYNEQFF. In DNA form, the CDR3 reads TGTGCCAGCAGCACACACGGGGGTTACAATGAGCAGTTCTTC.

The genes are TRBV10-3 and TRBJ1-2; 7 nucleotides line up with TRBD1. Per the germline V gene, CDR1 is ENHRY and CDR2 is SYGVKD. Trimming at V came to 6 bases and at J to 6 bases, leaving 10 bases not matched to a gene. CDR3 length: 14 amino acids. The CDR3 loop reads CAISRQGYENGYTF. The CDR3 region has the DNA TGTGCCATCAGCAGACAGGGTTATGAGAATGGCTACACCTTC.

This clonotype was found once. The J gene is TRBJ2-7, the V gene TRBV29-1, with TRBD1 matching 11 bases. Germline CDR1 is SQVTM and CDR2 is ANQGSEA. There are 14 residues in the CDR3. The ends lost 4 bases at V and 3 bases at J; junction bases unmatched: 5. The CDR3 loop reads CSVVLGTGGYEQYF. The CDR3 bases are TGCAGCGTTGTTTTAGGGACAGGGGGCTACGAGCAGTACTTC.

This rearrangement joins TRBV12-3 or TRBV12-4 to TRBJ2-7; 7 positions match TRBD1. Unmatched junction bases numbered 2, after V lost 3 bases and J lost 0 bases. The CDR3 is 14 residues long. The CDR3: CASSFWDSSYEQYF. CDR3 in DNA: TGTGCCAGCAGTTTTTGGGACAGCTCCTACGAGCAGTACTTC.

The V and J genes are TRBV28 and TRBJ1-2, with 9 bases identical to TRBD1. The CDR3 is made up of 13 amino acids. Germline V lookup: CDR1 MDHEN, CDR2 SYDVKM. J gave up 8 bases and V 7 bases, and 8 bases lay outside the gene matches. This chain's CDR3 is CASKRGTGRGYTF. Here the CDR3 DNA reads TGTGCCAGCAAGAGAGGGACAGGGAGAGGCTACACCTTC.